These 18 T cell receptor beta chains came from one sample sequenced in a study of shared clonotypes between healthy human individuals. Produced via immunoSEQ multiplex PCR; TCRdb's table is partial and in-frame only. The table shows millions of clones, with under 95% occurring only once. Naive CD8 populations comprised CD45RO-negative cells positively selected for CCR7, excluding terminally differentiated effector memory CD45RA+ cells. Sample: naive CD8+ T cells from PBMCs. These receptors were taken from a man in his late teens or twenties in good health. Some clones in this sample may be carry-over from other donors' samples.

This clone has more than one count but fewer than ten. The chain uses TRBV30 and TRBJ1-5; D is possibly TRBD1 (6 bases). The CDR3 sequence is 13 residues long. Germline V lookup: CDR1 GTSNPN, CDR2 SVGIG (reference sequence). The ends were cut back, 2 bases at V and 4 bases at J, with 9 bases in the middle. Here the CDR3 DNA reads TGTGCCTGGAGTTGGGGGGCGAATCAGCCCCAGCATTTT. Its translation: CAWSWGANQPQHF.

The CDR3 spells CASRDGGWETQYF. The CDR3 DNA reads as TGTGCCAGCAGGGACGGGGGCTGGGAGACCCAGTACTTC. V usage is TRBV7-9 and J usage is TRBJ2-5; D is tentatively TRBD1 or TRBD2 (6 bases each). Germline assignment: CDR1 SEHNR and CDR2 FQNEAQ (reference sequence). V lost 6 bases and J 5 bases, leaving 13 bases between the germline ends. This CDR3 region has 13 residues.

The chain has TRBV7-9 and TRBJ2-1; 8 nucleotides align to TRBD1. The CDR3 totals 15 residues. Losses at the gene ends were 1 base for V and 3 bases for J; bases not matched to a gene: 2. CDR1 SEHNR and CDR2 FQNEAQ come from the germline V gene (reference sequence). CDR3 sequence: CASSLGTGHYNEQFF. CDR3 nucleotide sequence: TGTGCCAGCAGCTTAGGGACAGGGCACTACAATGAGCAGTTCTTC.

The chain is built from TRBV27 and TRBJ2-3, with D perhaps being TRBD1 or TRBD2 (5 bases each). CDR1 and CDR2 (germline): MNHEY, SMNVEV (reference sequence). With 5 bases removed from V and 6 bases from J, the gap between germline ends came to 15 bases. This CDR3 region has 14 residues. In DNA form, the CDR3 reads TGTGCCAGCAGTCCTTACCGAGGGGAGGATACGCAGTATTTT. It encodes CASSPYRGEDTQYF.

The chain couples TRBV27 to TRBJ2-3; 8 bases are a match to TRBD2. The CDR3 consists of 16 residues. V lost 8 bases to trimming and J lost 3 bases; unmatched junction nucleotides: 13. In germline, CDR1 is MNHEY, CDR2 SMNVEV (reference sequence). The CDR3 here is CASRSGAGGATDTQYF. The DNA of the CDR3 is TGTGCCAGCCGATCCGGCGCGGGGGGCGCGACAGATACGCAGTATTTT.

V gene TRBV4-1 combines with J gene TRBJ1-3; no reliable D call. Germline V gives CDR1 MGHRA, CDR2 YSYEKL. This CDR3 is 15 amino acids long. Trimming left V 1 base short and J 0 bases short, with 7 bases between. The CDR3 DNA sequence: TGCGCCAGCAGCCAAGTGGGGATCTCTGGAAACACCATATATTTT. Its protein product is CASSQVGISGNTIYF.

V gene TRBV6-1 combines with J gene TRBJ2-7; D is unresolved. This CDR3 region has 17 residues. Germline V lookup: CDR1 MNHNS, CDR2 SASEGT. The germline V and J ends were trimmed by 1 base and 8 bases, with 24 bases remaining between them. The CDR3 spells CASSEGVLYVRPTKQYF. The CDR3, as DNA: TGTGCCAGCAGTGAAGGGGTCCTCTACGTCCGACCTACGAAGCAGTACTTC.

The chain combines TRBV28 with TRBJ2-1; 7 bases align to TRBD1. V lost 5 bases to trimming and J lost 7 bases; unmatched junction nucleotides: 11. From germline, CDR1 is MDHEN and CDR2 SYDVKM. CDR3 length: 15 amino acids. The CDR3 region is CASSPAHSRGNEQFF. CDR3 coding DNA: TGTGCCAGCAGTCCGGCACATTCCAGGGGGAATGAGCAGTTCTTC. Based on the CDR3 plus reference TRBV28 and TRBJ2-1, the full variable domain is DVKVTQSSRYLVKRTGEKVFLECVQDMDHENMFWYRQDPGLGLRLIYFSYDVKMKEKGDIPEGYSVSREKKERFSLILESASTNQTSMYLCASSPAHSRGNEQFFGPGTRLTVL.

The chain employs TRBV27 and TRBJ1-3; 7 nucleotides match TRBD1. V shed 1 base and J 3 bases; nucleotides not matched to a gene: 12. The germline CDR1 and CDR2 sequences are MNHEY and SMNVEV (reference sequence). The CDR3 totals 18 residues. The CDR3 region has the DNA TGTGCCAGCAGTTTATGGGGACCGACAGGGCTAGGTGGAAACACCATATATTTT. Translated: CASSLWGPTGLGGNTIYF.

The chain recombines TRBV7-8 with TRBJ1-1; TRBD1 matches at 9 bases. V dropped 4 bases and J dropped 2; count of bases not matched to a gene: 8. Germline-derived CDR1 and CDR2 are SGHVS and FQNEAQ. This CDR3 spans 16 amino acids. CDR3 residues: CASSSTGGAYNTEAFF. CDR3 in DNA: TGTGCCAGCAGCTCAACAGGGGGCGCATATAACACTGAAGCTTTCTTT.

The CDR3: CASSQVPEAYEQYF. The CDR3 DNA reads as TGCGCCAGCAGCCAAGTACCCGAGGCCTACGAGCAGTACTTC. The chain carries TRBV4-1 and TRBJ2-7; no definite D call. Germline CDR1 MGHRA, CDR2 YSYEKL. With 1 base removed from V and 2 bases from J, the gap between germline ends came to 9 bases. The CDR3 is made up of 14 amino acids.

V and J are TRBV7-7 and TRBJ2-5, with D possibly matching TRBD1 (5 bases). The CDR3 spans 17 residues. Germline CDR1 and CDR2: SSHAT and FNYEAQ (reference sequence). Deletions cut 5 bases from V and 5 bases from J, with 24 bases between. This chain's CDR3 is CASSLTGGHRVRETQYF. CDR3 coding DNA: TGTGCCAGCAGCCTGACCGGTGGACACCGAGTCCGGGAGACCCAGTACTTC.

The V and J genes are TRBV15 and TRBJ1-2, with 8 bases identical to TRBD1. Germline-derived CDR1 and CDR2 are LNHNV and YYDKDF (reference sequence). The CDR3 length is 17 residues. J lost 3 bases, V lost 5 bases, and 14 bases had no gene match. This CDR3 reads CATSPTFGQGRDYGYTF. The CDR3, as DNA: TGTGCCACCAGCCCAACATTTGGACAGGGCCGGGACTATGGCTACACCTTC.

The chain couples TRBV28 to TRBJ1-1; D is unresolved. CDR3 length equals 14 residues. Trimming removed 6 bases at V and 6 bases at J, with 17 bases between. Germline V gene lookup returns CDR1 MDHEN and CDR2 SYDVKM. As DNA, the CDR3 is TGTGCCAGCAGACCCGAAAGGAGTTCTCCTGAAGCTTTCTTT. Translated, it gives CASRPERSSPEAFF.

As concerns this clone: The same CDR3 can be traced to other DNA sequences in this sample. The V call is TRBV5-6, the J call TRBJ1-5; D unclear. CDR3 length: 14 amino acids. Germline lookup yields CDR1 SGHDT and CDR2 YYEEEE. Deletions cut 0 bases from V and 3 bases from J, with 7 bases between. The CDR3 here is CASSLGGNNQPQHF. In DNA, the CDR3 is TGTGCCAGCAGCTTGGGAGGGAACAATCAGCCCCAGCATTTT.

CDR3 DNA: TGCAGCGTTGTGGCGGATAGAGGTACGCAGTATTTT. This encodes CSVVADRGTQYF. The J gene is TRBJ2-3, the V gene TRBV29-1; D is unclear. Germline loops: CDR1 SQVTM, CDR2 ANQGSEA. The V end was cut by 4 bases, the J end by 8 bases, with 13 bases between. The CDR3 consists of 12 residues.

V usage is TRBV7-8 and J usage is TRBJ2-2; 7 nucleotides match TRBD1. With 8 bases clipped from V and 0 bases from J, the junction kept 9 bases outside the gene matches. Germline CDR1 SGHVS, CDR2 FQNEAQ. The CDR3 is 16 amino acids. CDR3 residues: CASFTGTVSNTGELFF. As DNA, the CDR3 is TGTGCCAGCTTCACGGGGACAGTCTCGAACACCGGGGAGCTGTTTTTT.

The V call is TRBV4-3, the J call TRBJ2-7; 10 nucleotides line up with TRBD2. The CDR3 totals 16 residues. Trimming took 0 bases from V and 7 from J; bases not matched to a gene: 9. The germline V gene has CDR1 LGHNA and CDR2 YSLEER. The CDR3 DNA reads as TGCGCCAGCAGCCAAGATTGGGCTAGCGGGAGTGATGAGCAGTACTTC. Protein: CASSQDWASGSDEQYF.